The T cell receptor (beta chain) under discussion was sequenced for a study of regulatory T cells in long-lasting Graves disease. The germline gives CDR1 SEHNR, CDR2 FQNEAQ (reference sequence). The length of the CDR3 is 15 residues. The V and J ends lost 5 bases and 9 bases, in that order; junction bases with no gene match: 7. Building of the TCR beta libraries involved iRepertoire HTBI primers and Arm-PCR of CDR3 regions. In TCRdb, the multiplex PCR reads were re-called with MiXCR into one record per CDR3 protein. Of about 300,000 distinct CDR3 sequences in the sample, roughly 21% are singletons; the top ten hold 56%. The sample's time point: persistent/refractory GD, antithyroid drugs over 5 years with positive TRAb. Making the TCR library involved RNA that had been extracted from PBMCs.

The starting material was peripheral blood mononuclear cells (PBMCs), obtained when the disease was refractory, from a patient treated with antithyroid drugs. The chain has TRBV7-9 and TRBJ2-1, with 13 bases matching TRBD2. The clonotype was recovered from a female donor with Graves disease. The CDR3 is CASSPLAGGPGEQFF. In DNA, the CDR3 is TGTGCCAGCAGCCCACTAGCGGGAGGGCCAGGTGAGCAGTTCTTC.